The clone carrying this T cell receptor (beta chain) was picked up a small number of times. Its antigen is still unknown. Time point meaning: cycle 4 day 1 (C4D1), after less than seven weeks of nivolumab. Each patient relapsed following autologous stem cell transplantation, and prior brentuximab vedotin exposure differed. Best responses were complete response, partial response or progressive disease. Measured with immunoSEQ multiplex PCR; TCRdb has only the in-frame clones, and not every one. The data show more than 95,000 clones, about nine tenths seen once. The CDR3 totals 15 residues. Germline V lookup: CDR1 SGHDT, CDR2 YYEEEE. V lost 2 bases and J 0 bases, leaving 11 bases between the germline ends. The sample comes from a study of PD-1 blockade in classical Hodgkin lymphoma. Study-wide findings and caveats: In newly diagnosed patients, baseline TCR diversity was reportedly below that of healthy donors. Partial responders and progressors had significantly lower baseline TCR diversity.

The chain carries TRBV5-6 and TRBJ2-5; D gene uncertain. The TCR sequence derives from a human donor with classical Hodgkin lymphoma. The material sequenced was peripheral blood mononuclear cells (PBMCs), taken before the fourth cycle of nivolumab. CDR3 residues: CASSFGSWYQETQYF. The CDR3 bases are TGTGCCAGCAGCTTCGGGTCTTGGTACCAAGAGACCCAGTACTTC. Using reference TRBV5-6 and TRBJ2-5 for the parts outside the CDR3, the full variable domain is DAGVTQSPTHLIKTRGQQVTLRCSPKSGHDTVSWYQQALGQGPQFIFQYYEEEERQRGNFPDRFSGHQFPNYSSELNVNALLLGDSALYLCASSFGSWYQETQYFGPGTRLLVL.